Listed here are 3 T cell receptor beta chains from one sample, sequenced in a study of T cells after yellow fever vaccination. A single record per CDR3 protein comes from TCRdb applying MiXCR to the 5' RACE reads. The sample carries fewer than 85,000 distinct CDR3 sequences, around 7% recorded once. The specimen was CD8+ T cells sorted from PBMCs, collected on the day of the yellow fever booster vaccination. Receptors were obtained from a man aged 30 to 39 who received the YFV17D yellow fever vaccine.

This clonotype was detected ten times or more. This rearrangement joins TRBV25-1 to TRBJ2-7; D is uncertain. Germline V CDR1 and CDR2: MGHDK, SYGVNS. The CDR3 is 11 amino acids. V was trimmed by 2 bases and J by 6 bases, leaving 5 bases between them. CDR3 sequence reads: CASSERGEQYF. CDR3 nucleotide sequence: TGTGCCAGCAGTGAACGAGGCGAGCAGTACTTC.

V is TRBV29-1 and J is TRBJ2-3, with 8 nucleotides matching TRBD1. This CDR3 is 13 amino acids long. Per the germline V gene, CDR1 is SQVTM and CDR2 is ANQGSEA. The J segment lost 5 bases and the V segment lost 4 bases, leaving 5 bases of the junction unmatched. CDR3 sequence reads: CSVVDRVEDTQYF. Written as DNA, the CDR3 is TGCAGCGTTGTGGACAGGGTCGAAGATACGCAGTATTTT.

This clonotype has a handful of counts. The chain combines TRBV19 with TRBJ2-7; D is possibly TRBD1 (5 bases). The germline V gene has CDR1 LNHDA and CDR2 SQIVND (reference sequence). V gave up 9 bases and J gave up 2 bases, with 14 bases separating them. The CDR3 extends over 13 amino acids. The CDR3 is CASGQGSTYEQYF. The CDR3 DNA reads TGTGCCAGCGGTCAGGGCAGCACCTACGAGCAGTACTTC. The whole variable domain, filled in from reference TRBV19 and TRBJ2-7, reads DGGITQSPKYLFRKEGQNVTLSCEQNLNHDAMYWYRQDPGQGLRLIYYSQIVNDFQKGDIAEGYSVSREKKESFPLTVTSAQKNPTAFYLCASGQGSTYEQYFGPGTRLTVT.